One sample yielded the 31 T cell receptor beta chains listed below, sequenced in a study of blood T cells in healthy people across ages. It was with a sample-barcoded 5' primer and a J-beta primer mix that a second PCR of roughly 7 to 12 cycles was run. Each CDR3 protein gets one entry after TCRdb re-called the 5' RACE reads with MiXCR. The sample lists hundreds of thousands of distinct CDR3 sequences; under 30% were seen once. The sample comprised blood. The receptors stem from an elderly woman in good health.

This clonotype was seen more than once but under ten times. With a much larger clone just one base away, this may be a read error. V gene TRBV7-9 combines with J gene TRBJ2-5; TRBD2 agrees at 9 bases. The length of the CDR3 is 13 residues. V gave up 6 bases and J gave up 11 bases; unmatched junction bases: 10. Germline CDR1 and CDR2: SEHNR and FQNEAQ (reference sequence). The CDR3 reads CASSRTSVNEQYF. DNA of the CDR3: TGTGCCAGCAGTAGGACTAGCGTGAATGAGCAGTACTTC.

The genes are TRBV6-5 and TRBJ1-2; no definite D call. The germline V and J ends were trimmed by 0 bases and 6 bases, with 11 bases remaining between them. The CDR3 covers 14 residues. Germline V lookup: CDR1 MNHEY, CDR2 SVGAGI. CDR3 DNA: TGTGCCAGCAGTTACTCGATTCCGGTAGATGGCTACACCTTC. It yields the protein CASSYSIPVDGYTF.

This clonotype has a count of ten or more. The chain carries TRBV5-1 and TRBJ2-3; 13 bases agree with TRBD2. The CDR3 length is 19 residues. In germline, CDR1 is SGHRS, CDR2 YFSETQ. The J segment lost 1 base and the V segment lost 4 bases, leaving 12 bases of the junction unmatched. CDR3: CASSTRGLAGPSGTDTQYF. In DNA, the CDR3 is TGCGCCAGCAGCACCCGGGGACTAGCGGGGCCTTCTGGCACAGATACGCAGTATTTT.

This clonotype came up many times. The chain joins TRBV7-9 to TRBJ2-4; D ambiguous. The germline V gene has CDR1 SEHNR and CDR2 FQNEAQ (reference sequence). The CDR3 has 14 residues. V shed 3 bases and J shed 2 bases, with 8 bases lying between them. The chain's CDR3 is CASSFAGSKNIQYF. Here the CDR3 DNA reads TGTGCCAGCAGCTTTGCCGGGTCCAAAAACATTCAGTACTTC.

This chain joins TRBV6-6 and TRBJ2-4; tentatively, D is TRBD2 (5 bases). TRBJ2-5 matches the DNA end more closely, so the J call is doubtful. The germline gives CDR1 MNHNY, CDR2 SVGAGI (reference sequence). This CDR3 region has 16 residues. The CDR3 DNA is TGTGCCAGCAGTTACTCGAGGGCTGGGTTTAGGGAGACCCAGTACTTC. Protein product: CASSYSRAGFRETQYF.

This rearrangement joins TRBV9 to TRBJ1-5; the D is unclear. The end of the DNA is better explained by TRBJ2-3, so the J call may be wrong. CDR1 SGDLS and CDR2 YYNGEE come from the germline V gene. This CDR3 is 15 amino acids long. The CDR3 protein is CASSVDPGSNQPQYF. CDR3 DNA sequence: TGTGCCAGCAGCGTAGACCCAGGTAGCAATCAGCCCCAGTATTTT.

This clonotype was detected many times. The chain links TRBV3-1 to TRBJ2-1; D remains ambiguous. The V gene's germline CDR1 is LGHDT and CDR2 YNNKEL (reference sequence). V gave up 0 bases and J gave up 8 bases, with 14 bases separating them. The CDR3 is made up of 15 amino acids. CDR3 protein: CASSQDARVWDEQFF. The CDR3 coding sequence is TGTGCCAGCAGCCAAGATGCCCGGGTTTGGGATGAGCAGTTCTTC.

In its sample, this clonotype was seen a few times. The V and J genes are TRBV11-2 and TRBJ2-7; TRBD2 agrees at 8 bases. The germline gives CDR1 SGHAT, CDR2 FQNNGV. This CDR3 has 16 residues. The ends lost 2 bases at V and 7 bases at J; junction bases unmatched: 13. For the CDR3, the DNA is TGTGCCAGCAGCTTAAGATTTGCCCGGACTAGCAATGAGCAGTACTTC. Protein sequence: CASSLRFARTSNEQYF.

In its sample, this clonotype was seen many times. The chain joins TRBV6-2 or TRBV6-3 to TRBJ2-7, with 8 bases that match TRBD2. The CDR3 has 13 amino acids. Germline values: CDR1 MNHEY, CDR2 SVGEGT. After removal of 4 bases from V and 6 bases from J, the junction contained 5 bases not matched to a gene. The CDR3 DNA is TGTGCCAGCAGTTCGGGGGGGAAACGCGAGCAGTACTTC. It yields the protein CASSSGGKREQYF.

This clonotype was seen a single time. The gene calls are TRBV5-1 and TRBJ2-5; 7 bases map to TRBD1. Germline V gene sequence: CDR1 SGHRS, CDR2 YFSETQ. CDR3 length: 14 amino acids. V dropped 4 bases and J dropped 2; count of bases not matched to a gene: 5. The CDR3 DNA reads TGCGCCAGCAGCATGACGACAGGGCAAGAGACCCAGTACTTC. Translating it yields CASSMTTGQETQYF.

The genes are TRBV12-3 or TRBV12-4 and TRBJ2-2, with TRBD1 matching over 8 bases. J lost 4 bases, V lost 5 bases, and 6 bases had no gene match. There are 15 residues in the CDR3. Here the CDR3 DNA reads TGTGCCAGCAGTCTCAGGACAGGGCCCACCGGGGAGCTGTTTTTT. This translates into CASSLRTGPTGELFF.

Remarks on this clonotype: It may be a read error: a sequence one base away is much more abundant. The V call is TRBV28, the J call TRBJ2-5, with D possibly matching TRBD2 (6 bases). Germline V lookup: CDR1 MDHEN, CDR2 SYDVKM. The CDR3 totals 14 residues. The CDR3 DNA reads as TGTGCCGGCAGTCCCTCGGGGGTAAAAGAGACCCAGTACTTC. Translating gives CAGSPSGVKETQYF.

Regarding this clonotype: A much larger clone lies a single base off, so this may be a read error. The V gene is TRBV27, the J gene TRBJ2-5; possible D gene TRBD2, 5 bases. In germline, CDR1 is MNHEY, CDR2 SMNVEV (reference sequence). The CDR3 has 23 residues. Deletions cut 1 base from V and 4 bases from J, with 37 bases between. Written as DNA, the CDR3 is TGTGCCAGCAGTTTATTGCCTGGTTTAGAACAACAACCGAGGGTCCCGTACCGAGAGACCCAGTACTTC. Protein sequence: CASSLLPGLEQQPRVPYRETQYF.

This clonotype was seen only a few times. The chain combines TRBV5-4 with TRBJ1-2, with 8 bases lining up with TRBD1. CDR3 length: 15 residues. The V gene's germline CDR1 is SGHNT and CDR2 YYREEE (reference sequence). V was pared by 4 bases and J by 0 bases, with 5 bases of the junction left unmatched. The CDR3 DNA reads TGTGCCAGCAGCACGGACAGGGCCACTAACTATGGCTACACCTTC. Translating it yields CASSTDRATNYGYTF.

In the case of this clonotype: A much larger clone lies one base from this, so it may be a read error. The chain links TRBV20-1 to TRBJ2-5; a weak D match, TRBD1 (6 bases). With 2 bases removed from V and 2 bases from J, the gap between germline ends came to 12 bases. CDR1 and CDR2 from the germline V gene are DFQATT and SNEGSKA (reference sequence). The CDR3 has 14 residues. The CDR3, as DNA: TGCAGTGCTAGACGGTCGACAGGACAAGAGACCCAGTACTTC. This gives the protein CSARRSTGQETQYF.

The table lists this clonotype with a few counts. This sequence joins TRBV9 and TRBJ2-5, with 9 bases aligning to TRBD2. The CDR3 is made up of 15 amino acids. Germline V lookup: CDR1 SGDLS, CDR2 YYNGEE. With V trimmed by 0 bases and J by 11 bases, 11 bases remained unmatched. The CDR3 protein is CASSVGGGAWNEQYF. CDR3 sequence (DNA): TGTGCCAGCAGCGTAGGCGGGGGGGCCTGGAATGAGCAGTACTTC.

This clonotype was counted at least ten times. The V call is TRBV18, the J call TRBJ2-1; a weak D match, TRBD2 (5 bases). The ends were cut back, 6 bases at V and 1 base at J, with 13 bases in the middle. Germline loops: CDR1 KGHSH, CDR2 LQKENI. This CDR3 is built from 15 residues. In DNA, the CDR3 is TGTGCCAGCTCCCAGTACTCGGGGTCCTACAATGAGCAGTTCTTC. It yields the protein CASSQYSGSYNEQFF.

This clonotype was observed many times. For the CDR3, the DNA is TGCAGTGTCAACCGCAAATTGGGGGAGACCCAGTACTTC. This encodes CSVNRKLGETQYF. The chain couples TRBV20-1 to TRBJ2-5; no definite D call. This CDR3 region has 13 residues. V dropped 7 bases and J dropped 5 bases, with 17 bases sitting between them. CDR1 and CDR2 from the germline V gene are DFQATT and SNEGSKA (reference sequence).

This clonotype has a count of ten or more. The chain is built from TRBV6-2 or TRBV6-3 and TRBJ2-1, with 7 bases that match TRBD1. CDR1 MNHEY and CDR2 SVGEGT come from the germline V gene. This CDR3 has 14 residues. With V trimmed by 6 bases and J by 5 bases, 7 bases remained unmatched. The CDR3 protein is CASSNLQGDNEQFF. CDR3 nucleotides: TGTGCCAGCAGCAACCTCCAGGGGGACAATGAGCAGTTCTTC.

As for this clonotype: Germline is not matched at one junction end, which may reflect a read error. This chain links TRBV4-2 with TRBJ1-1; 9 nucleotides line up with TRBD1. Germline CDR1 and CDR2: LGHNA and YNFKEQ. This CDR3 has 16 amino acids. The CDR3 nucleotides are TGTGCCAGCAGCCAAATACAGGGGGCTTGGAACACTGAAACTTTCTTT. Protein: CASSQIQGAWNTETFF.

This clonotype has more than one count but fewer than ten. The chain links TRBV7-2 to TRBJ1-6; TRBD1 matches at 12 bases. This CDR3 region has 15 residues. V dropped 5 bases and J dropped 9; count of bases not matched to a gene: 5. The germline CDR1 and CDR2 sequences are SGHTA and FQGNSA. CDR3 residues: CASSPGTGGFSPLHF. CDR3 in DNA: TGTGCCAGCAGCCCGGGGACAGGGGGCTTTTCACCCCTCCACTTT.

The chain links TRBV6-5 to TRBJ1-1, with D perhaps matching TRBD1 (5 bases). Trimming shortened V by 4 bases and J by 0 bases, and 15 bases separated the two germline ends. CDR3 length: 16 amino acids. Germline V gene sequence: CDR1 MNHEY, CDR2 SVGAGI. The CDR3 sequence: CASSLAFQGLNTEAFF. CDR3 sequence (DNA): TGTGCCAGCAGTTTGGCGTTTCAGGGATTGAACACTGAAGCTTTCTTT.

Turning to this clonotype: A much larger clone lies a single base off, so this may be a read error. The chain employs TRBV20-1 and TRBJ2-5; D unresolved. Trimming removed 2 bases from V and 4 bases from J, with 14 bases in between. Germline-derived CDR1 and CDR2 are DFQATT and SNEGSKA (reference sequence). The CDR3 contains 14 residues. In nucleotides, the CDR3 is TGCAGTGCTAGATTTGGACCAGCGCGAGAGACCCAGTACTTC. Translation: CSARFGPARETQYF.

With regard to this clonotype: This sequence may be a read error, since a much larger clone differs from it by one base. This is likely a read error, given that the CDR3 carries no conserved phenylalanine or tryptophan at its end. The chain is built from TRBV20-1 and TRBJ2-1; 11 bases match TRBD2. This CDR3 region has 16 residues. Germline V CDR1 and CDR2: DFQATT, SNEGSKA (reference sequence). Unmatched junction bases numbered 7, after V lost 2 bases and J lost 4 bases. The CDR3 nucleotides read TGCAGTGCTAGATTGACGACTAGCGGGGTGTACAATGAGCAGTTCTGC. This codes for CSARLTTSGVYNEQFC.

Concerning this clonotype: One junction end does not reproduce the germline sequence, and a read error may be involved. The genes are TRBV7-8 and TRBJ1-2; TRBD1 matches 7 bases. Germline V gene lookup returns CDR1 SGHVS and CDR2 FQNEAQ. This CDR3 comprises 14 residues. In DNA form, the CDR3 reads TGTGCCAGCAGCCCCCCGGGACAGCATTATGGCCACACCTTC. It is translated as CASSPPGQHYGHTF.

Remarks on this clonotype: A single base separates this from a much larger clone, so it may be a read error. DNA of the CDR3: TGCGCCAGCAGATATCCGTCGGAAGAACCACCCCTCCACTTT. It encodes CASRYPSEEPPLHF. The chain combines TRBV5-1 with TRBJ1-6; D call uncertain. Looked up from germline, CDR1 is SGHRS and CDR2 is YFSETQ. The V end lost 5 bases, the J end lost 11 bases, and 17 bases lay between the germline ends. CDR3 length: 14 residues.

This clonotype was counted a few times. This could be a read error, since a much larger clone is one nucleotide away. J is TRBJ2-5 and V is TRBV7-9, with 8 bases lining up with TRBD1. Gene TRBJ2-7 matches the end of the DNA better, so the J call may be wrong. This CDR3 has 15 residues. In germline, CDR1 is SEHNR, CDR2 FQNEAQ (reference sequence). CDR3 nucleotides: TGTGCCAGCAGCTTAGTGACGACAGGGGTATCCGAGCAGTACTTC. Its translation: CASSLVTTGVSEQYF.

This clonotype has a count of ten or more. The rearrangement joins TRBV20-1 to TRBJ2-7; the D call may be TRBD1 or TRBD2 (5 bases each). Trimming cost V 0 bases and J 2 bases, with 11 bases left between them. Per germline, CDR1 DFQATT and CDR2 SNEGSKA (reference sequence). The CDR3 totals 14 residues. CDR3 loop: CSARDRGVAYEQYF. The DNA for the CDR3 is TGCAGTGCTAGAGATCGAGGGGTGGCCTACGAGCAGTACTTC.

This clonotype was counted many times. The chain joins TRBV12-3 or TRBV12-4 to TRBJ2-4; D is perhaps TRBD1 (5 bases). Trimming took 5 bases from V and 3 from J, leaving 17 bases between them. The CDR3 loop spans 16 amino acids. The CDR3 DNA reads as TGTGCCAGCAGTCAGACAGTGGATGTTCTCAAAAACATTCAGTACTTC. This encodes CASSQTVDVLKNIQYF.

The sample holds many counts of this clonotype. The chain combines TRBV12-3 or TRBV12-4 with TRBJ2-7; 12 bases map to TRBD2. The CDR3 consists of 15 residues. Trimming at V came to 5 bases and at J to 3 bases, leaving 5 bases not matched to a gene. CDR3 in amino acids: CASSRTSGAVYEQYF. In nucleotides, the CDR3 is TGTGCCAGCAGTCGGACTAGCGGGGCGGTCTACGAGCAGTACTTC.

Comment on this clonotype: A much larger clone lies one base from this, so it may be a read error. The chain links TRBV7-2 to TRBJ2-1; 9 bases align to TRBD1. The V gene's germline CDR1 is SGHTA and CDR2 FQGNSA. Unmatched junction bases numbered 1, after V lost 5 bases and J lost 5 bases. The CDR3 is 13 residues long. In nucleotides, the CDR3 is TGTGCCAGCAGCGGGGACAGGGACAATGAGCAGTTCTTC. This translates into CASSGDRDNEQFF.